The clone carrying this TCR beta chain appeared a few times. The target antigen is unknown. Amplification used 60 Vbeta primers and 13 Jbeta primers. Libraries were prepared by immunoSEQ multiplex PCR; TCRdb keeps only in-frame clonotypes and omits some of them. The table records some 190,000 clones, 60% to 85% of them present only once. The data are from a study of cytomegalovirus exposure and HLA in healthy donors. Study background: An analysis done earlier identified fewer than 140 million unique TCR beta sequences from about 179 million T cells.

Germline CDR1 LNHDA, CDR2 SQIVND (reference sequence). The CDR3 loop spans 15 amino acids. V gave up 5 bases and J gave up 10 bases; unmatched junction bases: 11. The study, taken as a whole, reports: Immune exposure data for these donors was limited to CMV serostatus. As was reported, the classifier diagnosed cytomegalovirus status with high specificity and sensitivity. In a later analysis, a missense DCLRE1C variant was linked to TCR beta V- and J-gene trimming.

The sequenced sample was PBMCs. This clonotype originated in a woman between 18 and 29 years old in good health and CMV-seronegative. V and J are TRBV19 and TRBJ2-4; 10 nucleotides match TRBD1. Here the CDR3 DNA reads TGTGCCAGTAGTGCCACCCTGACAGGGGGCCCGATTCAGTACTTC. Translated, it gives CASSATLTGGPIQYF.